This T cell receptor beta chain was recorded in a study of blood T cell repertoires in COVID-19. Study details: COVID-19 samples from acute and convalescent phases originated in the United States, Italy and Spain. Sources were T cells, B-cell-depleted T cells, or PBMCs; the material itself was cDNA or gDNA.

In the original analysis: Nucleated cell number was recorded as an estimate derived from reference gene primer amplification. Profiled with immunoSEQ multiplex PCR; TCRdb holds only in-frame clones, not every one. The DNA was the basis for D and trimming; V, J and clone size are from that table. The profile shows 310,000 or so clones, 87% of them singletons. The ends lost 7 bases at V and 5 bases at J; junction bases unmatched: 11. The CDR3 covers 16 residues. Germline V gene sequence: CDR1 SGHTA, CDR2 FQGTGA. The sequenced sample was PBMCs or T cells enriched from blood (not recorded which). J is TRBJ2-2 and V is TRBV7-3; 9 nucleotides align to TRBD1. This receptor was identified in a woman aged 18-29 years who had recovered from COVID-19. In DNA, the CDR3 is TGTGCCAGCAAAACCGTACAGGGGGCAGGGACCGGGGAGCTGTTTTTT. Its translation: CASKTVQGAGTGELFF. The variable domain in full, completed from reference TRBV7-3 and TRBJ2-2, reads GAGVSQTPSNKVTEKGKYVELRCDPISGHTALYWYRQSLGQGPEFLIYFQGTGAADDSGLPNDRFFAVRPEGSVSTLKIQRTERGDSAVYLCASKTVQGAGTGELFFGEGSRLTVL.